A selection of T cell receptor beta chains follows, all from one sample in a study of beta chain features in type 1 diabetes. TCRdb keeps only in-frame clones here, not all; method: immunoSEQ multiplex PCR. The sample contains approximately 360,000 clones, 10% to 15% of which appear only once. Sample: naive CD4+ T cells from blood. These receptors were taken from a woman between 18 and 30 years old with type 1 diabetes. Both conserved end residues are part of each CDR3. D genes are given only for firm matches. Clone size is given for some rows only: seen once, a few or many times, or a class if the clone is expanded.

j_call v_call clone_size d_call cdr3_nt cdr3_aa
TRBJ1-2 TRBV19 . . TGTGCCAGTACCCCGGGAGGCGGCAACTATGGCTACACCTTC CASTPGGGNYGYTF
TRBJ2-1 TRBV21-1 few . TGTGCCAGCGGTCTAGAGTCTGACAATGAGCAGTTCTTC CASGLESDNEQFF
TRBJ2-1 TRBV28 . . TGTGCCAGCAGAATCGACAGTTACAATGAGCAGTTCTTC CASRIDSYNEQFF
TRBJ1-5 TRBV2 few . TGTGCCAGCAGTGAGTTAGCGCCCCGCACGCAGCCCCAGCATTTT CASSELAPRTQPQHF
TRBJ1-2 TRBV18 . TRBD1 TGTGCCAGCTCACCGGGACAGGGGGCCCAAGGCTACACCTTC CASSPGQGAQGYTF
TRBJ2-7 TRBV28 few . TGTGCCAGCAGTTTAATCCTGGCACACTACGAGCAGTACTTC CASSLILAHYEQYF
TRBJ1-1 TRBV4-3 . TRBD1 TGCGCCAGCAGCTCCCGGGCCTTAGGGGGCAATACTGAAGCTTTCTTT CASSSRALGGNTEAFF
TRBJ1-2 TRBV19 . . TGTGCCAGTAGTAGGCAGGCAGATGGCTACACCTTC CASSRQADGYTF
TRBJ2-3 TRBV30 . . TGTGCCTGGAGTGTTCAGTTAGGGGGATCGGATACGCAGTATTTT CAWSVQLGGSDTQYF
TRBJ1-6 TRBV6-5 few . TGTGCCAGCAGTTACCTAAAGAGTTCACCCCTCCACTTT CASSYLKSSPLHF
TRBJ1-1 TRBV28 . . TGTGCCAGCAGTTCCGGGTCTCGGGACACTGAAGCTTTCTTT CASSSGSRDTEAFF
TRBJ2-1 TRBV23-1 . . TGCGCCAGCAGTCACTCAGGGATCCCTTCCTACAATGAGCAGTTCTTC CASSHSGIPSYNEQFF
TRBJ2-3 TRBV5-1 few TRBD2 TGCGCCAGCAGCCGCCGGACTAGCGGGGCAGATACGCAGTATTTT CASSRRTSGADTQYF
TRBJ2-1 TRBV20-1 . TRBD2 TGCAGTGTAGAGCGGGGGGCTGAGCAGTTCTTC CSVERGAEQFF
TRBJ1-1 TRBV15 few TRBD1 TGTGCCACCAGGACCGGGACAGGTGACACTGAAGCTTTCTTT CATRTGTGDTEAFF